This note documents a single T cell receptor (beta chain) sequence. The target antigen is unknown. The data belong to a study of shared clonotypes between healthy human individuals. General study results and limits: Naive subsets usually exceeded memory subsets in estimated richness.

The CDR3 runs 15 residues. The germline V gene encodes CDR1 SEHNR and CDR2 FQNEAQ (reference sequence). The V end lost 5 bases, the J end lost 6 bases, and 19 bases lay between the germline ends. CD8 cells regarded as naive lacked CD45RO, were positively chosen for CCR7, and omitted terminally differentiated effector memory CD45RA+ cells. Researchers divided each subset's genomic DNA evenly across several immunoSEQ plates. Measured with immunoSEQ multiplex PCR; TCRdb has only the in-frame clones, and not every one. The sample shows about 680,000 clones, about 90% of them seen only once. The V and J genes are TRBV7-9 and TRBJ1-1; no clear D. The TCR originated in a man aged 25-45 years in good health. What was sequenced was naive CD8+ T cells sorted from blood. The CDR3 loop is CASSLEEGVLAEAFF. CDR3 DNA sequence: TGTGCCAGCAGCCTTGAGGAGGGAGTCCTGGCTGAAGCTTTCTTT. The complete variable domain, with remaining parts taken from reference TRBV7-9 and TRBJ1-1, reads DTGVSQNPRHKITKRGQNVTFRCDPISEHNRLYWYRQTLGQGPEFLTYFQNEAQLEKSRLLSDRFSAERPKGSFSTLEIQRTEQGDSAMYLCASSLEEGVLAEAFFGQGTRLTVV.